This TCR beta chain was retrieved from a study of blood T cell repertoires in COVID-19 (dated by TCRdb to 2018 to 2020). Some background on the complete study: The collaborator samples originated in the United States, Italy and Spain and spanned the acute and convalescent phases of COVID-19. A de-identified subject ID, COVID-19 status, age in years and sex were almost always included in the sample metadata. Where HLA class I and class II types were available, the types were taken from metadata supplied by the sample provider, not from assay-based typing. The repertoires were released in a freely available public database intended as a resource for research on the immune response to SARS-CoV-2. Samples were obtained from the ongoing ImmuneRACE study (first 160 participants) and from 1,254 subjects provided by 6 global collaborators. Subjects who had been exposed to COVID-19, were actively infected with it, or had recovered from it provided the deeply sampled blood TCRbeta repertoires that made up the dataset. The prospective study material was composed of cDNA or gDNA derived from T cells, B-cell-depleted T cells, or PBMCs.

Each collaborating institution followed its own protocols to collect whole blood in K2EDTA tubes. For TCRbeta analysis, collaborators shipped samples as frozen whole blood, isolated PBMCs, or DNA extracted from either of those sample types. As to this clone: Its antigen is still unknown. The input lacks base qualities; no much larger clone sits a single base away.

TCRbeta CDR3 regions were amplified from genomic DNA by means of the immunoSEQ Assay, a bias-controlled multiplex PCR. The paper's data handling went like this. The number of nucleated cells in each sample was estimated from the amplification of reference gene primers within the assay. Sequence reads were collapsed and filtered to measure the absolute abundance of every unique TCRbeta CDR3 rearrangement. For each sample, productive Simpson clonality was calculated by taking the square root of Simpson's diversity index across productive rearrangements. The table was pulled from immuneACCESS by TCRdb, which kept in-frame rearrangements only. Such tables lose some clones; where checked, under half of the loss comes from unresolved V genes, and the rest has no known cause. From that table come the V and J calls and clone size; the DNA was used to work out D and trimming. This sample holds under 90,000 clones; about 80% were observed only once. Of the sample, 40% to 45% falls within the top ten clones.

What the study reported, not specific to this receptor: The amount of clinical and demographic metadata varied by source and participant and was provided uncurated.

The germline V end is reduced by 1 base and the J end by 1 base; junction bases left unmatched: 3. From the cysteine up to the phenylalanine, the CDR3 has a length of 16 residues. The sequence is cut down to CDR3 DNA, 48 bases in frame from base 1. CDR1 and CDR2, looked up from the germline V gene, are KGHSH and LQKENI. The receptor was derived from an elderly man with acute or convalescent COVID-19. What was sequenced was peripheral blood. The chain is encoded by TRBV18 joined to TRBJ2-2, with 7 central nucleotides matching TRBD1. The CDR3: CASSPLRQGNTGELFF. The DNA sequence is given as TGTGCCAGCTCACCACTCCGACAGGGGAACACCGGGGAGCTGTTTTTT.